Below, 16 T cell receptor beta chains from the same sample are listed, as sequenced in a study of T cell responses to AZD1222 COVID-19 vaccine. Generated by immunoSEQ multiplex PCR, the TCRdb table keeps only in-frame clones and is missing some. The data hold about 160,000 clones, with about nine tenths observed a single time. Sample: peripheral blood, taken 28 days after the second AZD1222 dose. These receptors all stem from an adult who received the AZD1222 COVID-19 vaccine.

The CDR3 DNA reads TGCAGCGTTGTCGGAGGGGCCTACGAGCAGTACTTC. This gives the protein CSVVGGAYEQYF. V usage is TRBV29-1 and J usage is TRBJ2-7, with D possibly being TRBD2 (6 bases). V lost 4 bases and J 2 bases, leaving 9 bases between the germline ends. Germline V gene data show CDR1 as SQVTM and CDR2 as ANQGSEA. The CDR3 sequence is 12 residues long.

V and J are TRBV7-9 and TRBJ2-1; maybe TRBD2 (5 bases). There are 14 residues in the CDR3. Looked up from germline, CDR1 is SEHNR and CDR2 is FQNEAQ (reference sequence). V was pared by 1 base and J by 7 bases, with 11 bases between. The chain's CDR3 is CASSLVLANNEQFF. In DNA, the CDR3 is TGTGCCAGCAGCTTAGTGCTAGCAAATAATGAGCAGTTCTTC.

The chain is built from TRBV24-1 and TRBJ1-4; D is unclear. Trimming stripped 3 bases from V and 8 bases from J, with 15 bases between. This CDR3 comprises 15 residues. The germline V gene has CDR1 KGHDR and CDR2 SFDVKD. The CDR3 loop is CATSDRLVIPEKLFF. The CDR3 bases are TGTGCCACCAGTGATCGACTAGTCATCCCGGAAAAACTGTTTTTT.

CDR3 in amino acids: CASSQGVQYNEQFF. CDR3 nucleotide sequence: TGTGCCAGCAGCCAAGGTGTGCAGTACAATGAGCAGTTCTTC. The chain joins TRBV3-1 (or the pseudogene TRBV3-2) to TRBJ2-1; D call uncertain. The CDR3 runs to 14 residues. Trimming left V 1 base short and J 4 bases short, with 8 bases between. Looked up from germline, CDR1 is LGHDT and CDR2 is YNNKEL (reference sequence).

The V call is TRBV5-1, the J call TRBJ2-4, with D unclear. The CDR3 extends over 17 amino acids. Per germline, CDR1 SGHRS and CDR2 YFSETQ. V was trimmed by 2 bases and J by 0 bases, leaving 15 bases between them. The CDR3: CASSLTETLQAKNIQYF. The CDR3 nucleotides read TGCGCCAGCAGCTTAACAGAAACTCTACAAGCCAAAAACATTCAGTACTTC.

This sequence joins TRBV18 and TRBJ1-4; D might be TRBD1 (6 bases). This CDR3 region has 16 residues. Germline values: CDR1 KGHSH, CDR2 LQKENI. Deletions cut 6 bases from V and 8 bases from J, with 22 bases between. Here the CDR3 DNA reads TGTGCCAGCTCCCCTACACAGGGTACGGTAAAGGAAAAACTGTTTTTT. Translation: CASSPTQGTVKEKLFF.

The V call is TRBV2, the J call TRBJ2-2, with 10 bases fitting TRBD1. J gave up 7 bases and V 9 bases, and 5 bases lay outside the gene matches. This CDR3 has 13 residues. Germline CDR1 and CDR2: SNHLY and FYNNEI. The chain's CDR3 is CASTGTGVGELFF. The DNA for the CDR3 is TGTGCCAGTACCGGGACAGGGGTCGGGGAGCTGTTTTTT.

The genes are TRBV7-9 and TRBJ2-5; D is uncertain. The germline V gene has CDR1 SEHNR and CDR2 FQNEAQ (reference sequence). The CDR3 runs to 12 residues. V was clipped by 7 bases and J by 1 base, with 7 bases between them. Written as DNA, the CDR3 is TGTGCCAGCACGGACGCCCAAGAGACCCAGTACTTC. It yields the protein CASTDAQETQYF.

The V and J genes are TRBV15 and TRBJ1-1, with no clear D. Germline V lookup: CDR1 LNHNV, CDR2 YYDKDF (reference sequence). V gave up 2 bases and J gave up 4 bases, with 11 bases separating them. The CDR3 is 14 residues long. The CDR3 DNA sequence: TGTGCCACCAGCAGACCCGATTTGAGCACTGAAGCTTTCTTT. Translating it yields CATSRPDLSTEAFF.

J is TRBJ2-7 and V is TRBV20-1, with D unclear. Germline V gives CDR1 DFQATT, CDR2 SNEGSKA (reference sequence). The CDR3 is 11 amino acids. Trimming pared 6 bases from V and 5 bases from J, leaving 11 bases between. The CDR3 spells CSARTRNEQYF. The DNA of the CDR3 is TGCAGTGCCCGGACCCGCAACGAGCAGTACTTC.

The V gene is TRBV5-1, the J gene TRBJ1-4, with unresolved D. Germline V CDR1 and CDR2: SGHRS, YFSETQ. The length of the CDR3 is 14 residues. Trimming took off 4 bases at V and 4 bases at J, with 11 bases between the two ends. This CDR3 is CASSRDGLNEKLFF. CDR3 DNA sequence: TGCGCCAGCAGCCGGGATGGGCTTAATGAAAAACTGTTTTTT. The complete variable domain, with remaining parts taken from reference TRBV5-1 and TRBJ1-4, reads KAGVTQTPRYLIKTRGQQVTLSCSPISGHRSVSWYQQTPGQGLQFLFEYFSETQRNKGNFPGRFSGRQFSNSRSEMNVSTLELGDSALYLCASSRDGLNEKLFFGSGTQLSVL.

This clone was seen only a few times. The chain is built from TRBV10-3 and TRBJ2-5; D remains ambiguous. Germline CDR1 ENHRY, CDR2 SYGVKD. The CDR3 runs to 13 residues. V gave up 6 bases and J gave up 2 bases, with 10 bases separating them. The CDR3 here is CAISLDPQETQYF. The CDR3 bases are TGTGCCATCAGCCTGGACCCACAAGAGACCCAGTACTTC.

The table lists this clone with a few counts. The rearrangement links TRBV2 to TRBJ2-7; D is possibly TRBD1 (5 bases). Trimming took off 4 bases at V and 4 bases at J, with 11 bases between the two ends. This CDR3 comprises 13 residues. Per the germline V gene, CDR1 is SNHLY and CDR2 is FYNNEI. Here the CDR3 DNA reads TGTGCCAGCAGTGCGACAGTGGAGTACGAGCAGTACTTC. Amino acids: CASSATVEYEQYF.

The chain uses TRBV3-1 (or the pseudogene TRBV3-2) and TRBJ1-2; 7 bases agree with TRBD1. Per germline, CDR1 LGHDT and CDR2 YNNKEL (reference sequence). The ends lost 4 bases at V and 4 bases at J; junction bases unmatched: 27. This CDR3 contains 21 residues. As DNA, the CDR3 is TGTGCCAGCAGCCCCAGCCCCCTTCTTATTCGGGACAGACCTTTTCGCTATGGCTACACCTTC. The encoded protein is CASSPSPLLIRDRPFRYGYTF.

This chain links TRBV5-4 with TRBJ2-3; maybe TRBD1 (7 bases). The V end was cut by 5 bases, the J end by 0 bases, with 13 bases between. This CDR3 comprises 15 residues. The germline CDR1 and CDR2 sequences are SGHNT and YYREEE (reference sequence). CDR3 protein: CASSMTGTSTDTQYF. Here the CDR3 DNA reads TGTGCCAGCAGTATGACAGGGACTAGCACAGATACGCAGTATTTT.

V is TRBV6-5 and J is TRBJ1-4; TRBD1 aligns across 9 bases. The germline V gene encodes CDR1 MNHEY and CDR2 SVGAGI. The CDR3 covers 13 residues. The J segment lost 7 bases and the V segment lost 6 bases, leaving 3 bases of the junction unmatched. This CDR3 reads CASSLQGAEKLFF. The DNA of the CDR3 is TGTGCCAGCAGCTTACAGGGGGCTGAAAAACTGTTTTTT.